The subject of this entry is one T cell receptor beta chain. Profiling relied on immunoSEQ multiplex PCR, and the TCRdb table lists in-frame clones only, not all of them. The table has about 100,000 clones, about nine tenths seen once. The data originate from a study of T cell changes during pregnancy in multiple sclerosis. V lost 5 bases to trimming and J lost 2 bases, with 17 bases between them. Germline V gene lookup returns CDR1 SGHRS and CDR2 YFSETQ. The CDR3 consists of 15 residues. The chain combines TRBV5-1 with TRBJ2-7; D might be TRBD1 (5 bases). This specimen was peripheral blood, taken in the second trimester of pregnancy. The TCR sequence derives from a female donor in good health, enrolled as a control in a pregnancy study. CDR3 nucleotide sequence: TGCGCCAGCAGTGCAGGGTCCGTCGGTCCCTACGAGCAGTACTTC. Translated, it gives CASSAGSVGPYEQYF.